This paragraph covers one TCR beta chain sequence. This clonotype was counted between two and nine times. Its antigen is unknown. No base qualities exist here, and no much larger clone lies one base off it. The meaning of the sample's time point label: sample taken at primary tumor resection. TCR sequencing used whole RNA extracted from tumor and nontumor lung tissue, or from cryopreserved PBMC samples, without cell sorting. Donors were 72 patients with early-stage, untreated non-small cell lung cancer from the lung TRACERx cohort. Only patients with enough RNA available from two or more tumor regions were chosen for TCR sequencing. The library was obtained by 5' RACE. Sequencing used a NextSeq 500. In the TCR library protocol, a unique molecular identifier was attached to each TCR cDNA molecule so that PCR and sequencing errors could be corrected. In the authors' own workflow: TCR identification, UMI-based error correction and CDR3 extraction were all carried out with Decombinator tools. TCRs above a frequency of 2 per 1,000, corresponding to the top 1% of the tumor frequency distribution, were defined as expanded. Each repertoire was subsampled 100 times to 5,000 TCRs, after which Renyi diversity was computed with the R vegan package. CDR3 similarity networks were built from amino acid triplet string-kernel similarity, connecting CDR3s with pairwise similarity above 0.82. TCRdb itself trimmed the public reads at Q25 with fastp, ran MiXCR and retained productive beta chains. Entries are consolidated by CDR3 protein sequence, retaining the most common genes and DNA. The V and J calls follow TCRdb's processing rather than the paper's. Recorded for this sample are about 38,000 distinct CDR3 sequences; around 7.5% of them occurred a single time. Roughly 28% of the sample lies in the top ten.

CDR1 and CDR2, looked up from the germline V gene (reference sequence), are LGHDT and YNNKEL. V lost 5 bases and J lost 3 bases; the stretch between them is 19 bases long. Reading from cysteine to phenylalanine, the CDR3 counts 16 amino acids. Only the CDR3 DNA is retained, 48 bases long and in frame from the first base. This sample was included in a study of spatial heterogeneity in lung cancer (dated by TCRdb to the late 2010s). Context from the whole study: Beta-chain transcripts were consistently detected in greater numbers than alpha-chain transcripts, which likely reflects a higher abundance of beta-chain transcripts. In the raw uncorrected reads, each unique combination of TCR and UMI appeared more than ten times on average. In non-small cell lung cancer, the study made a quantitative comparison of TCR alpha and beta repertoires among multiple tumor regions, matched nontumor lung and blood. Both alpha and beta chains were TCR-sequenced in hundreds of tumor regions, approximately 64 matched nontumor lung samples and around 54 PBMC samples obtained at surgery. Nonsynonymous mutation counts, determined by whole-exome sequencing of tumor tissue, were related to features of the TCR repertoire. Here is what the overall study found, with its caveats: Ubiquitous expanded tumor TCRs were detected in blood more often at tumor resection than at routine follow-up. Confirming at a functional level the hypothesis that regional TCRs recognize regional mutations was considered to require additional single-cell paired TCR alpha and beta sequencing.

The chain is made from TRBV3-1 and TRBJ2-5; TRBD2 is a weak D gene call, 6 bases matching. This receptor was identified in a male donor with early-stage non-small cell lung cancer. The sequenced sample was PBMCs, obtained at surgery. CDR3 reads: CASSNRRDWEKETQYF. The sequenced DNA is TGTGCCAGCAGCAACCGCCGGGACTGGGAAAAAGAGACCCAGTACTTC.